One sample yielded the 11 T cell receptor beta chains listed below, sequenced in a study of blood T cell repertoires in COVID-19. Measured with immunoSEQ multiplex PCR; TCRdb has only the in-frame clones, and not every one. The top ten clones hold over 1.5% of a sample with about 210,000 clones, about 85% of them seen once. Sequenced: peripheral blood. The receptors stem from an older man with acute or convalescent COVID-19.

The chain couples TRBV11-2 to TRBJ1-6, with a tentative D call TRBD1 (5 bases). Trimming removed 5 bases from V and 11 bases from J, with 13 bases in between. The germline V gene encodes CDR1 SGHAT and CDR2 FQNNGV. This CDR3 contains 13 residues. The CDR3 is CASSRGDSTPLHF. CDR3 sequence (DNA): TGTGCCAGCAGCCGGGGGGATTCCACACCCCTCCACTTT.

The chain joins TRBV24-1 to TRBJ2-6, with TRBD1 as a possible D gene (5 bases). This CDR3 spans 15 amino acids. The germline V gene has CDR1 KGHDR and CDR2 SFDVKD. Trimming removed 5 bases at V and 1 base at J, with 8 bases between. CDR3 in amino acids: CATSGAGSGANVLTF. The CDR3, as DNA: TGTGCCACCAGTGGTGCAGGGTCTGGGGCCAACGTCCTGACTTTC.

This chain links TRBV18 with TRBJ1-1; D is unresolved. The CDR3 runs to 15 residues. Germline CDR1 reads KGHSH; CDR2 reads LQKENI. V was trimmed by 1 base and J by 3 bases, leaving 12 bases between them. The CDR3 reads CASSPRRPQDTEAFF. The DNA of the CDR3 is TGTGCCAGCTCACCACGTCGTCCTCAGGACACTGAAGCTTTCTTT.

This chain links TRBV5-4 with TRBJ2-1; a possible D gene is TRBD2 (6 bases). The length of the CDR3 is 15 residues. Between the trimmed V and J ends, which lost 0 bases and 1 base, there was a span of 8 bases. CDR1 is SGHNT and CDR2 is YYREEE in the germline V gene (reference sequence). CDR3 nucleotides: TGTGCCAGCAGCTTGGGCCGGGAGTCCTACAATGAGCAGTTCTTC. Translation: CASSLGRESYNEQFF.

This clone occurred once. The rearrangement links TRBV5-1 to TRBJ2-1, with a possible D match to TRBD2 (7 bases). Trimming removed 2 bases at V and 14 bases at J, with 23 bases between. The CDR3 extends over 15 amino acids. Germline lookup yields CDR1 SGHRS and CDR2 YFSETQ. The CDR3 protein is CASSLVTGSPGGEFF. For the CDR3, the DNA is TGCGCCAGCAGCTTAGTTACAGGGTCCCCTGGGGGGGAGTTCTTC. The full variable domain, rest sourced from reference TRBV5-1 and TRBJ2-1, is KAGVTQTPRYLIKTRGQQVTLSCSPISGHRSVSWYQQTPGQGLQFLFEYFSETQRNKGNFPGRFSGRQFSNSRSEMNVSTLELGDSALYLCASSLVTGSPGGEFFGPGTRLTVL.

This clone has just one count. The chain has TRBV4-1 and TRBJ2-5; a weak D match, TRBD1 (6 bases). V was pared by 5 bases and J by 5 bases, with 12 bases between. There are 13 residues in the CDR3. Germline-derived CDR1 and CDR2 are MGHRA and YSYEKL. In nucleotides, the CDR3 is TGCGCCAGCAGCGCACAGGGTCCGGAGACCCAGTACTTC. The encoded protein is CASSAQGPETQYF.

The rearrangement links TRBV3-1 (or the pseudogene TRBV3-2) to TRBJ2-1; TRBD2 matches 9 bases. Germline CDR1 reads LGHDT; CDR2 reads YNNKEL (reference sequence). V was pared by 5 bases and J by 2 bases, with 10 bases of the junction left unmatched. The length of the CDR3 is 17 residues. CDR3 loop: CASSRRAGGGTYNEQFF. For the CDR3, the DNA is TGTGCCAGCAGCAGACGGGCGGGAGGGGGGACCTACAATGAGCAGTTCTTC.

This clone was recorded once. V and J are TRBV19 and TRBJ2-6; D might be TRBD2 (5 bases). This CDR3 region has 17 residues. The ends were cut back, 6 bases at V and 2 bases at J, with 17 bases in the middle. Germline-derived CDR1 and CDR2 are LNHDA and SQIVND (reference sequence). The CDR3 loop is CASSPGEGIAGANVLTF. DNA of the CDR3: TGTGCCAGTAGCCCCGGAGAGGGAATCGCTGGGGCCAACGTCCTGACTTTC.

Here the CDR3 DNA reads TGCGCCAGCAGCCAAGGAGGAGGAGAGACCCAGTACTTC. It translates to CASSQGGGETQYF. The V call is TRBV5-1, the J call TRBJ2-5; D may be TRBD2 (5 bases). Germline V gives CDR1 SGHRS, CDR2 YFSETQ. The CDR3 extends over 13 amino acids. V lost 4 bases and J lost 4, with 11 bases in between.

This clone is a singleton in its sample. The rearrangement links TRBV11-3 to TRBJ2-2, with 9 bases that match TRBD1. The CDR3 consists of 16 residues. Per the germline V gene, CDR1 is SGHNT and CDR2 is YENEEA. V lost 0 bases to trimming and J lost 6 bases; unmatched junction nucleotides: 5. The CDR3 sequence is CASSLDGQGRAGELFF. The CDR3 coding sequence is TGTGCCAGCAGCTTAGATGGACAGGGGCGGGCCGGGGAGCTGTTTTTT.

Only one count was recorded for this clone. The chain recombines TRBV21-1 with TRBJ2-4; the table's D call TRBD2 went unverified against the DNA. TRBV21-1 is termed a pseudogene. The CDR3 is made up of 14 amino acids. The CDR3 loop is CAAGGGAAKNIQYF. Here the CDR3 DNA reads TGTGCCGCCGGGGGGGGCGCGGCCAAAAACATTCAGTACTTC.